One T cell receptor beta chain is described in this entry. Its antigen is currently unknown. Distinct nucleotide sequences in the sample also encode this CDR3. Per the study methods: Filtering differed since immunoSEQ provided only junctions, with no quality scores. Profiled with immunoSEQ multiplex PCR; TCRdb holds only in-frame clones, not every one. The DNA was the basis for D and trimming; V, J and clone size are from that table. The repertoire holds a few million clones, with about 92% as singletons. This sample was taken from a study of shared clonotypes between healthy human individuals. Study information: Aged between 18 and 49, the donors were a couple of women and three men.

Trimming cost V 1 base and J 3 bases, with 9 bases left between them. The CDR3 loop spans 14 amino acids. CDR1 and CDR2 from the germline V gene are KGHSH and LQKENI. Study-wide findings and caveats: Relative to their counterparts shared across all four donors, non-shared clonotypes exhibited diminished generation probabilities. The diversity represented, both genetic and in exposure history, was limited by few donors.

The sequenced sample consisted of naive CD4+ T cells from PBMCs. The subset: CD45RA+ positively selected. The origin of this receptor is a man younger than 30 in good health. Some clones in this sample may be carry-over from other donors' samples. The J gene is TRBJ1-1, the V gene TRBV18, with unresolved D. The CDR3 DNA reads TGTGCCAGCTCACCACAGGGTGGGGACACTGAAGCTTTCTTT. It encodes CASSPQGGDTEAFF.